A single T cell receptor beta chain is shown here with its context. What it binds is unknown. This record belongs to a study of response to subunit inactivated influenza vaccine. CDR1 SGHRS and CDR2 YFSETQ come from the germline V gene. The CDR3 sequence is 14 residues long. V was clipped by 0 bases and J by 9 bases, with 10 bases between them. TCRdb passed the RT-PCR reads through MiXCR, listing each CDR3 protein once. The table lists around 480,000 distinct CDR3 sequences, about 15% of them singletons. Study observations and caveats: Authors suggested each seasonal influenza vaccination recruits few new T cells.

The specimen was CD4+ T cells sorted from PBMCs, collected 23 months after vaccination. The rearrangement uses TRBV5-1 and TRBJ1-6; no reliable D call. The clonotype originates from a man aged 50-75 years who received an inactivated influenza vaccine. The CDR3 reads CASSLESRGSPLHF. The CDR3 DNA reads TGCGCCAGCAGCTTGGAGTCGCGGGGTTCACCCCTCCACTTT.